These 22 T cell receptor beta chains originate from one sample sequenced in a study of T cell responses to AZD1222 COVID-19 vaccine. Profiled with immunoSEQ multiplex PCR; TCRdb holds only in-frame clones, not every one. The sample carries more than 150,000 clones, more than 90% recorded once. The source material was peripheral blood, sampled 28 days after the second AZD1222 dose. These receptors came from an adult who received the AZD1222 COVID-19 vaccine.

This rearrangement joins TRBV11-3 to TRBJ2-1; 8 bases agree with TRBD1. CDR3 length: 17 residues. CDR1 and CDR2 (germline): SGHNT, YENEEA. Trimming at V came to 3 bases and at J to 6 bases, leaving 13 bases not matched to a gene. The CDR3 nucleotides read TGTGCCAGCAGCTTGGGGATCGGAGGACAGGGAAGCAATGAGCAGTTCTTC. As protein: CASSLGIGGQGSNEQFF.

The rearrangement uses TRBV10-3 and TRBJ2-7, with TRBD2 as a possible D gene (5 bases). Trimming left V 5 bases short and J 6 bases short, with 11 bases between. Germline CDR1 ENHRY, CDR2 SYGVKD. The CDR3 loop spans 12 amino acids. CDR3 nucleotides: TGTGCCATCAGTCCCGGTAGCGCCGAGCAGTACTTC. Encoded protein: CAISPGSAEQYF.

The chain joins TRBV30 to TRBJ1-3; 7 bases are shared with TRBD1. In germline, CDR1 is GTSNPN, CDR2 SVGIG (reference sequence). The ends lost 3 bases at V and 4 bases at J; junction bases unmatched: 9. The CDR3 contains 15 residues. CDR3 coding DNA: TGTGCCTGGAGCCACAGGGGCCCGGGAGGAAACACCATATATTTT. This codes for CAWSHRGPGGNTIYF.

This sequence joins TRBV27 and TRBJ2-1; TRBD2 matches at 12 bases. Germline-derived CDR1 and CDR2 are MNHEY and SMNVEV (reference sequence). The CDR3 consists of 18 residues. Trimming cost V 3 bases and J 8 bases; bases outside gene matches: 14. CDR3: CASSFEQGATSGSHEQFF. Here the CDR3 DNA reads TGTGCCAGCAGTTTTGAGCAGGGGGCGACTAGCGGGAGCCATGAGCAGTTCTTC.

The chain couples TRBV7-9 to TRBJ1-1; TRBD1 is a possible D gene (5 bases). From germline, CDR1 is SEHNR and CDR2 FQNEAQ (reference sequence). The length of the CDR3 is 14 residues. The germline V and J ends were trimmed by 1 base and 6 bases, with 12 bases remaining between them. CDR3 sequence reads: CASSLVQGVAEAFF. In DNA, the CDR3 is TGTGCCAGCAGCTTAGTCCAGGGTGTAGCTGAAGCTTTCTTT.

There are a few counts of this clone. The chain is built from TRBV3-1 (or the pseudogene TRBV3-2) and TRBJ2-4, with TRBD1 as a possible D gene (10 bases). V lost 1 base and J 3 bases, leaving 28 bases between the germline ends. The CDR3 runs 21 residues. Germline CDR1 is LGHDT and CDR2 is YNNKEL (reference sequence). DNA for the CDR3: TGTGCCAGCAGCCAAGTGACAGGGGGCCGGCGGGAGGGCCTGTTCAAAAACATTCAGTACTTC. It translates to CASSQVTGGRREGLFKNIQYF.

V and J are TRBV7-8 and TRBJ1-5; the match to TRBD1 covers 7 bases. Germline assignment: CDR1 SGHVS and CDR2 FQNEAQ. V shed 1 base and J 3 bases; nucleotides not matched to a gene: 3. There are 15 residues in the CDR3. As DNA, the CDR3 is TGTGCCAGCAGCTTAGGGAGGGGGCACAATCAGCCCCAGCATTTT. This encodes CASSLGRGHNQPQHF.

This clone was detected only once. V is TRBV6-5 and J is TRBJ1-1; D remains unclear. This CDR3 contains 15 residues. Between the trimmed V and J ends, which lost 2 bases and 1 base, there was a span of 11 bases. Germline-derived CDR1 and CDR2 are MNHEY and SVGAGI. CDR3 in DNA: TGTGCCAGCAGTTACCTCCCCCCAGGGAACACTGAAGCTTTCTTT. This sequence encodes CASSYLPPGNTEAFF.

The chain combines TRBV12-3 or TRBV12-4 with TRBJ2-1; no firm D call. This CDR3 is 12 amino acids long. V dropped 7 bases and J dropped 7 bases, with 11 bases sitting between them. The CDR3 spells CASTRGPNEQFF. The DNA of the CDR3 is TGTGCCAGCACTCGCGGCCCGAATGAGCAGTTCTTC.

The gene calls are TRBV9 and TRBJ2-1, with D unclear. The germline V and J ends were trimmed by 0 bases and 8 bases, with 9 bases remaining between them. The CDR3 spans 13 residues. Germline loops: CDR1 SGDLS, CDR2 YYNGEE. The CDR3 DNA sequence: TGTGCCAGCAGCGTAGTGGCCGGCTATGAGCAGTTCTTC. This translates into CASSVVAGYEQFF.

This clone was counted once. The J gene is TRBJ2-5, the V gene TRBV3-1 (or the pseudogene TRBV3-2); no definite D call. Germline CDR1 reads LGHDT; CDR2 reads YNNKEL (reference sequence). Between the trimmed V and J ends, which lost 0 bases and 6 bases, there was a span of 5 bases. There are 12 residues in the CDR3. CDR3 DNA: TGTGCCAGCAGCCAAGAACGAAAGACCCAGTACTTC. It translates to CASSQERKTQYF.

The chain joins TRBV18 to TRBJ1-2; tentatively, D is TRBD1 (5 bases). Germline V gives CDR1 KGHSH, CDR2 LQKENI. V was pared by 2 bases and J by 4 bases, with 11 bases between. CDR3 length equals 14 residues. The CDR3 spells CASSPGADFYGYTF. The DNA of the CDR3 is TGTGCCAGCTCACCAGGGGCGGACTTCTATGGCTACACCTTC. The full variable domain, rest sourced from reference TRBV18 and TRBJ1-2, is NAGVMQNPRHLVRRRGQEARLRCSPMKGHSHVYWYRQLPEEGLKFMVYLQKENIIDESGMPKERFSAEFPKEGPSILRIQQVVRGDSAAYFCASSPGADFYGYTFGSGTRLTVV.

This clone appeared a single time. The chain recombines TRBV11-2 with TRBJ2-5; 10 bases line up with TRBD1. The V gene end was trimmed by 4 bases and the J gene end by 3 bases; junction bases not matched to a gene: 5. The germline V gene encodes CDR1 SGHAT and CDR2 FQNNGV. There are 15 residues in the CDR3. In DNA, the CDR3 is TGTGCCAGCAGCTCCTGGGACAGGGGAGAAGAGACCCAGTACTTC. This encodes CASSSWDRGEETQYF.

CDR3 in amino acids: CASSSGGIEQYF. CDR3 sequence (DNA): TGTGCCAGCAGTTCGGGCGGTATCGAGCAGTACTTC. The J gene is TRBJ2-7, the V gene TRBV27; D gene ambiguous. Between the trimmed V and J ends, which lost 4 bases and 6 bases, there was a span of 10 bases. Per the germline V gene, CDR1 is MNHEY and CDR2 is SMNVEV (reference sequence). CDR3 length equals 12 residues.

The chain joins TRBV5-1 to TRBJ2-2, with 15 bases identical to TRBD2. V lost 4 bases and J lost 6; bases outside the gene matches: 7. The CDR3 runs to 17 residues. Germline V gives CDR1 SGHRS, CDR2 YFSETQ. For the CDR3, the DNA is TGCGCCAGCAGCATCCAAGGACTAGCGGGGGGGTCCGGGGAGCTGTTTTTT. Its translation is CASSIQGLAGGSGELFF.

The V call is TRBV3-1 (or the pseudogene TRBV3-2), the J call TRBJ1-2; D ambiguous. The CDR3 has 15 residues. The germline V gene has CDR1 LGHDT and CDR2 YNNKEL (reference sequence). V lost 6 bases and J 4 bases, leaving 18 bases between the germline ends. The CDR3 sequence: CASSLGRLGPYGYTF. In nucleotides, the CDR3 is TGTGCCAGCAGTCTTGGTAGGCTTGGACCCTATGGCTACACCTTC.

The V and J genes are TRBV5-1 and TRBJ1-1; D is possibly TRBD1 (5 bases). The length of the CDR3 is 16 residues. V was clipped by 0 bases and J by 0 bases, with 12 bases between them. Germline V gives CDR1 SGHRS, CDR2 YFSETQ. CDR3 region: CASSLVGGQMNTEAFF. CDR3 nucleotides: TGCGCCAGCAGCTTGGTTGGAGGACAAATGAACACTGAAGCTTTCTTT.

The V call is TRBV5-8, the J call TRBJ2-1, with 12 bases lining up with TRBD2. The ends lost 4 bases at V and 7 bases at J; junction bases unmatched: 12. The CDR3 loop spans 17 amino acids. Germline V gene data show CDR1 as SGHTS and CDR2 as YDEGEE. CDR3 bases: TGTGCCAGCAGCCCGATGACTAGCGGGAGAAGTTTGAATGAGCAGTTCTTC. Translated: CASSPMTSGRSLNEQFF.

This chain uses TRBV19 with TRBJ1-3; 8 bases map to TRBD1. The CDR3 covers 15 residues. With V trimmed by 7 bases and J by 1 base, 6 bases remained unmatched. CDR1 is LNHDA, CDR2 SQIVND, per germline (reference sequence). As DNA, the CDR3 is TGTGCCAGTACTCCGACAGGGGCTTCTGGAAACACCATATATTTT. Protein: CASTPTGASGNTIYF.

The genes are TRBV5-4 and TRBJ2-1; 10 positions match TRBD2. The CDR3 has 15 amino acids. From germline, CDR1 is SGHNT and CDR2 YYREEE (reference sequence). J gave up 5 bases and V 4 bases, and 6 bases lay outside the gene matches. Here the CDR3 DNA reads TGTGCCAGCAGCGTCCCTAGCGGGAGAAACAATGAGCAGTTCTTC. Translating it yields CASSVPSGRNNEQFF.

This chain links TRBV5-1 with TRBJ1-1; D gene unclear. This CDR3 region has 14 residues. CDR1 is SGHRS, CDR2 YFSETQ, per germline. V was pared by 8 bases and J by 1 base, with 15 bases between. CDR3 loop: CASARTLPNTEAFF. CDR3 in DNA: TGCGCCAGTGCAAGGACGCTCCCGAACACTGAAGCTTTCTTT.

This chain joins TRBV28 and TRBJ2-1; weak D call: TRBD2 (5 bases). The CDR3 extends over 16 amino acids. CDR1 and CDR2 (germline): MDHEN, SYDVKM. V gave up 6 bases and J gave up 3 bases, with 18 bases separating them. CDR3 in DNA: TGTGCCAGCAGACCTATCCGGAGGACGAGCTACAATGAGCAGTTCTTC. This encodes CASRPIRRTSYNEQFF.